This TCR beta chain was captured by sequencing in a study of cytomegalovirus exposure and HLA in healthy donors. The germline gives CDR1 MRHNA, CDR2 SNTAGT. Trimming took 6 bases from V and 10 from J; bases not matched to a gene: 9. The CDR3 extends over 13 amino acids. In regard to this clone: Its antigen is unknown.

The PCR used 60 Vbeta and 13 Jbeta primers. Sequenced by immunoSEQ multiplex PCR; TCRdb stores in-frame clones only, minus some. The sample contains approximately 170,000 clones, more than 60% of which appear only once. Findings and limits, study-wide: It was reportedly the case that the classifier diagnosed cytomegalovirus status with high specificity and sensitivity.

The material sequenced was PBMCs. The clonotype was recovered from a female donor in good health and CMV-seronegative. This chain uses TRBV6-4 with TRBJ2-1; TRBD2 agrees at 7 bases. The CDR3, as DNA: TGTGCCAGCAGCCTGACTAGCCAGTACGAGCAGTTCTTC. It encodes CASSLTSQYEQFF.